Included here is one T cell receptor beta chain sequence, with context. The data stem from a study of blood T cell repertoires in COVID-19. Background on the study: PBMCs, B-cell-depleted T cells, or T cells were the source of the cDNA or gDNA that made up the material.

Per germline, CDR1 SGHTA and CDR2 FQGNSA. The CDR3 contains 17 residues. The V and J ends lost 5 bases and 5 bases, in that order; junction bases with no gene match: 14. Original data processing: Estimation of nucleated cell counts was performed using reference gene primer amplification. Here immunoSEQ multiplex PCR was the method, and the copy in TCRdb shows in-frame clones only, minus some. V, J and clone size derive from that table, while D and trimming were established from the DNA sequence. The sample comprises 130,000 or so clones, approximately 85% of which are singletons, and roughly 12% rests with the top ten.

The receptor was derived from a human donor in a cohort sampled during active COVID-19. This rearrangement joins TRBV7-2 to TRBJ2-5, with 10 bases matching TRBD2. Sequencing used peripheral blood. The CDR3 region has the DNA TGTGCCAGCAGCCCCCGGGGTAGAGCGGGGGGGGAGGAGACCCAGTACTTC. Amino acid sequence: CASSPRGRAGGEETQYF. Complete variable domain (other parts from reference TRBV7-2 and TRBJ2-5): GAGVSQSPSNKVTEKGKDVELRCDPISGHTALYWYRQSLGQGLEFLIYFQGNSAPDKSGLPSDRFSAERTGGSVSTLTIQRTQQEDSAVYLCASSPRGRAGGEETQYFGPGTRLLVL.